These T cell receptor beta chains were read from a single sample in a study of blood T cell repertoires in COVID-19. Some clones are missing from TCRdb's copy, which holds only in-frame ones; the method was immunoSEQ multiplex PCR. The repertoire has about 270,000 clones, more than 75% of them found once; the top ten carry around 2%. The sample consisted of PBMCs or T cells enriched from blood (not recorded which). The receptor source for this set is a woman aged 55-75 years in a cohort exposed to, infected with or recovered from COVID-19 (not recorded which). The CDR3 runs from the conserved cysteine through the conserved F or W. Fields, in order: CDR3 DNA, CDR3 protein, V gene, clone size, D gene, J gene. D genes are given only for firm matches. Expanded clones are given a class, and other clones once, few, many or no size at all.

DNA: TGTGCCAGCGGGACTTATAGCGGTAAAGAGACCCAGTACTTC
CDR3: CASGTYSGKETQYF
V: TRBV11-2
size: -
D: -
J: TRBJ2-5

DNA: TGTGCCAGCAGCCTCATAGGACTAGCTCGGACCGGGGAGCTGTTTTTT
CDR3: CASSLIGLARTGELFF
V: TRBV28
size: -
D: TRBD2
J: TRBJ2-2

DNA: TGTGCCAGCAGTTTAACTAGCGGGGTGGTGGAGCAGTACTTC
CDR3: CASSLTSGVVEQYF
V: TRBV28
size: -
D: TRBD2
J: TRBJ2-7

DNA: TGTGCCAGCAGTTTAGGGGGAGGTGGCAATCAGCCCCAGCATTTT
CDR3: CASSLGGGGNQPQHF
V: TRBV28
size: few
D: -
J: TRBJ1-5

DNA: TGTGCCAGCCGGCCAGGGTATAATTCACCCCTCCACTTT
CDR3: CASRPGYNSPLHF
V: TRBV28
size: once
D: -
J: TRBJ1-6

DNA: TGTGCCTGGAGTGTACTAGGAGGGGCAAGCACAGATACGCAGTATTTT
CDR3: CAWSVLGGASTDTQYF
V: TRBV30
size: -
D: -
J: TRBJ2-3

DNA: TGTGCCAGTAGTATAGATAGCCTTACTGGGGCCAACGTCCTGACTTTC
CDR3: CASSIDSLTGANVLTF
V: TRBV19
size: -
D: -
J: TRBJ2-6

DNA: TGCGCCAGCAGCCCTTCCCGGGACAGGGCTCCTGCGTATGGCTACACCTTC
CDR3: CASSPSRDRAPAYGYTF
V: TRBV4-1
size: -
D: TRBD1
J: TRBJ1-2

DNA: TGTGCCAGCAGCCAGGCGGACATATCCTCCTACAATGAGCAGTTCTTC
CDR3: CASSQADISSYNEQFF
V: TRBV3-1/TRBV3-2
size: -
D: -
J: TRBJ2-1

DNA: TGTGCCATCAGTCCCGGGACTAGCGGAGGGGAGGGCTACGAGCAGTACTTC
CDR3: CAISPGTSGGEGYEQYF
V: TRBV10-3
size: -
D: TRBD2
J: TRBJ2-7

DNA: TGTGCCAGCAGCCAAGGCATCGGGGGACAGGCCATAGCCAACTATGGCTACACCTTC
CDR3: CASSQGIGGQAIANYGYTF
V: TRBV4-2
size: -
D: TRBD1
J: TRBJ1-2

DNA: TGTGCCAGCAGCTTAGCTATTCGGGCTAGCGGACCCGGGGAGCTGTTTTTT
CDR3: CASSLAIRASGPGELFF
V: TRBV7-8
size: -
D: TRBD2
J: TRBJ2-2

DNA: TGTGCCAGCTCACCCGCCCCGACAGGGGTCTATGGCTACACCTTC
CDR3: CASSPAPTGVYGYTF
V: TRBV18
size: once
D: TRBD1
J: TRBJ1-2

DNA: TGTGCCACCAGCAGACAGACGGGGGGCAATTCACCCCTCCACTTT
CDR3: CATSRQTGGNSPLHF
V: TRBV15
size: -
D: -
J: TRBJ1-6

DNA: TGTGCCAGTAGTAATAGCGGTAAGCACTACGAGCAGTACTTC
CDR3: CASSNSGKHYEQYF
V: TRBV19
size: -
D: -
J: TRBJ2-7

DNA: TGTGCCGGAGACGGGGGGCTCGTGGACTATGGCTACACCTTC
CDR3: CAGDGGLVDYGYTF
V: TRBV7-9
size: once
D: -
J: TRBJ1-2

DNA: TGTGCCAGCAGCTGGTTCTCGGGACTAGCGGGAGAGTTCAATGAGCAGTTCTTC
CDR3: CASSWFSGLAGEFNEQFF
V: TRBV7-6
size: -
D: TRBD2
J: TRBJ2-1

DNA: TGTGCCAGCAGCTCTACGCCCGGGACAGTCAACTATGGCTACACCTTC
CDR3: CASSSTPGTVNYGYTF
V: TRBV7-2
size: -
D: TRBD1
J: TRBJ1-2

DNA: TGCGCCAGCAGCCAACACACAGGGGGCACCGACGAGCAGTACTTC
CDR3: CASSQHTGGTDEQYF
V: TRBV4-3
size: once
D: TRBD1
J: TRBJ2-7

DNA: TGTGCCAGCACCGGAAGGGACAGCTCCGTGGCTGAAGCTTTCTTT
CDR3: CASTGRDSSVAEAFF
V: TRBV2
size: -
D: TRBD1
J: TRBJ1-1

DNA: TGTGCCAGCAGGCCACAGGCCTACAATGAGCAGTTCTTC
CDR3: CASRPQAYNEQFF
V: TRBV12-3/TRBV12-4
size: -
D: -
J: TRBJ2-1

DNA: TGTGCCAGCAGCTTAAGGTCGGGCAGGGTAGACACCGGGGAGCTGTTTTTT
CDR3: CASSLRSGRVDTGELFF
V: TRBV7-3
size: -
D: -
J: TRBJ2-2

DNA: TGTGCCAGCAGTTTAGGAGGAGGAATGAACACTGAAGCTTTCTTT
CDR3: CASSLGGGMNTEAFF
V: TRBV28
size: -
D: -
J: TRBJ1-1

DNA: TGTGCCAGCAGTTCCTCCGGGACTAGCGGCTACGAGCAGTACTTC
CDR3: CASSSSGTSGYEQYF
V: TRBV27
size: -
D: TRBD2
J: TRBJ2-7

DNA: TGTGCCAGCAGCAGGGGAACATACAATGAGCAGTTCTTC
CDR3: CASSRGTYNEQFF
V: TRBV6-5
size: -
D: -
J: TRBJ2-1

DNA: TGTGCCAGCAGCGCATATGGGAGCGAGCAGTACTTC
CDR3: CASSAYGSEQYF
V: TRBV7-2
size: -
D: -
J: TRBJ2-7

DNA: TGTGCCACGCAGCGGGGGGGGCCTATTATGGATGAGCAGTTCTTC
CDR3: CATQRGGPIMDEQFF
V: TRBV10-3
size: once
D: TRBD2
J: TRBJ2-1

DNA: TGTGCCAGCAGCCCGGGACTAGCGGGAGGTCTCACAGATACGCAGTATTTT
CDR3: CASSPGLAGGLTDTQYF
V: TRBV7-2
size: -
D: TRBD2
J: TRBJ2-3

DNA: TGCAGCCTCGCCTGGGGGGGCGAGCAGTACTTC
CDR3: CSLAWGGEQYF
V: TRBV29-1
size: few
D: TRBD2
J: TRBJ2-7

DNA: TGTGCCAGCAGCCGTAAACTTTCAGGGTTCCCGATGAACACTGAAGCTTTCTTT
CDR3: CASSRKLSGFPMNTEAFF
V: TRBV14
size: once
D: -
J: TRBJ1-1

DNA: TGTGCCAGCAGCCCAGGACTAGCTCCGGATACGCAGTATTTT
CDR3: CASSPGLAPDTQYF
V: TRBV3-1/TRBV3-2
size: -
D: TRBD2
J: TRBJ2-3

DNA: TGTGCCAGCAGTTTAGCGGGAGAGACCGGGGCCAACGTCCTGACTTTC
CDR3: CASSLAGETGANVLTF
V: TRBV28
size: -
D: TRBD2
J: TRBJ2-6

DNA: TGTGCCAGCAGCTTCCCCGGAGTCTATGGCTACACCTTC
CDR3: CASSFPGVYGYTF
V: TRBV7-2
size: -
D: -
J: TRBJ1-2

DNA: TGCGCCAGCAGCTCCCGAGGGGGCGCTTTGAACACTGAAGCTTTCTTT
CDR3: CASSSRGGALNTEAFF
V: TRBV5-1
size: -
D: TRBD1
J: TRBJ1-1

DNA: TGTGCCTGCGTCGGGGAAGGCGATCAGCCCCAGCATTTT
CDR3: CACVGEGDQPQHF
V: TRBV30
size: -
D: -
J: TRBJ1-5

DNA: TGTGCCAGCAGTTATAGCGGTGGGGGGGGCGGCTACACCTTC
CDR3: CASSYSGGGGGYTF
V: TRBV6-5
size: -
D: -
J: TRBJ1-2

DNA: TGTGCCAGCAGTCCGGGTGGTGAGCAGTTCTTC
CDR3: CASSPGGEQFF
V: TRBV28
size: -
D: -
J: TRBJ2-1

DNA: TGTGCCAGCAGCCAAGAGGCGGGGCCCCTGGGGAACACCGGGGAGCTGTTTTTT
CDR3: CASSQEAGPLGNTGELFF
V: TRBV4-2
size: -
D: -
J: TRBJ2-2

DNA: TGTGCCAGCAGTGAAGTGAGCTCCTATAATTCACCCCTCCACTTT
CDR3: CASSEVSSYNSPLHF
V: TRBV2
size: -
D: -
J: TRBJ1-6

DNA: TGTGCCAGCAGCTCCTCCGTTGCAACTAATGAAAAACTGTTTTTT
CDR3: CASSSSVATNEKLFF
V: TRBV9
size: -
D: -
J: TRBJ1-4

DNA: TGTGCCTGGAGTGTACGTAGCGGGAGGACAGATACGCAGTATTTT
CDR3: CAWSVRSGRTDTQYF
V: TRBV30
size: once
D: TRBD2
J: TRBJ2-3

DNA: TGCAGCGTTGACTGGGCTTACAATGAGCAGTTCTTC
CDR3: CSVDWAYNEQFF
V: TRBV29-1
size: -
D: -
J: TRBJ2-1

DNA: TGTGCCAGCAGCTTCGGGTTGAGTACGGATGAGCAGTTCTTC
CDR3: CASSFGLSTDEQFF
V: TRBV7-9
size: -
D: -
J: TRBJ2-1

DNA: TGCGCCAGCAGCTCGGGGGATAGCTCCTACAATGAGCAGTTCTTC
CDR3: CASSSGDSSYNEQFF
V: TRBV5-1
size: -
D: -
J: TRBJ2-1

DNA: TGTGCCAGCAGTTACGACAGCCCTCGCAACTATGGCTACACCTTC
CDR3: CASSYDSPRNYGYTF
V: TRBV6-2/TRBV6-3
size: few
D: -
J: TRBJ1-2

DNA: TGTGCCAGCAGTTTGACAGGGGGTCTCGTCTATGGCTACACCTTC
CDR3: CASSLTGGLVYGYTF
V: TRBV28
size: -
D: TRBD1
J: TRBJ1-2

DNA: TGTGCCAGCAGCCAACCGACAGGACTTGGCTACACCTTC
CDR3: CASSQPTGLGYTF
V: TRBV7-9
size: -
D: -
J: TRBJ1-2

DNA: TGTGCCAGCAGCCCTAGCACAGATACGCAGTATTTT
CDR3: CASSPSTDTQYF
V: TRBV5-4
size: -
D: -
J: TRBJ2-3

DNA: TGTGCCAGCAGCTTAGGGACAGGGGACTCCTACGAGCAGTACTTC
CDR3: CASSLGTGDSYEQYF
V: TRBV13
size: -
D: TRBD1
J: TRBJ2-7

DNA: TGTGCCAGCAGTGGGCCCCTAGCGGGACCATCCTACGAGCAGTACTTC
CDR3: CASSGPLAGPSYEQYF
V: TRBV6-1
size: -
D: TRBD2
J: TRBJ2-7

DNA: TGCGCCAGCAGCGACACAGGGGACGGCTACACCTTC
CDR3: CASSDTGDGYTF
V: TRBV5-1
size: -
D: TRBD1
J: TRBJ1-2

DNA: TGTGCCAGCAGCTTTGATCCGAGCTCCTACAATGAGCAGTTCTTC
CDR3: CASSFDPSSYNEQFF
V: TRBV11-2
size: -
D: -
J: TRBJ2-1

DNA: TGTGCCAGCAGCCTTACCGGGACAGCCTACAATGAGCAGTTCTTC
CDR3: CASSLTGTAYNEQFF
V: TRBV7-3
size: -
D: TRBD1
J: TRBJ2-1

DNA: TGTGCCAGCAGCCCCTCGGGGGTTGGGGAGACCCAGTACTTC
CDR3: CASSPSGVGETQYF
V: TRBV7-8
size: -
D: -
J: TRBJ2-5